These 20 T cell receptor beta chains were all obtained from the same sample, sequenced in a study of T-cell memory formation after mild COVID-19. TCRdb used MiXCR to reprocess the 5' RACE reads, holding one entry per CDR3 protein. The sample shows roughly 130,000 distinct CDR3 sequences, around 15% of them seen only once. Specimen: PBMCs or a T cell subset sorted from them (not recorded which). The receptors here all came from a man between 18 and 29 years old who had mild COVID-19 (a few samples of this study predate the infection). Cell type and time point are not known.

The rearrangement uses TRBV4-2 and TRBJ1-3, with D tentatively TRBD1 (6 bases). With 4 bases removed from V and 4 bases from J, the gap between germline ends came to 11 bases. The CDR3 totals 14 residues. Germline V gene data show CDR1 as LGHNA and CDR2 as YNFKEQ. The CDR3 DNA sequence: TGTGCCAGCAGCCGCGAGGGGGTCGGAAACACCATATATTTT. Encoded protein: CASSREGVGNTIYF.

The table lists this clonotype with many counts. The rearrangement uses TRBV5-1 and TRBJ1-2, with D uncertain. Germline loops: CDR1 SGHRS, CDR2 YFSETQ. The CDR3 spans 13 residues. Trimming shortened V by 3 bases and J by 2 bases, and 8 bases separated the two germline ends. CDR3 amino acids: CASSYGGNYGYTF. In DNA form, the CDR3 reads TGCGCCAGCAGCTACGGAGGGAACTATGGCTACACCTTC.

This clonotype was seen a few times. This chain connects TRBV9 to TRBJ2-7, with TRBD1 identical over 8 bases. J gave up 5 bases and V 5 bases, and 15 bases lay outside the gene matches. The CDR3 length is 16 residues. Germline V gene lookup returns CDR1 SGDLS and CDR2 YYNGEE. The CDR3 sequence is CASRTYPFDRGDEQYV. Here the CDR3 DNA reads TGTGCCAGCAGAACTTACCCCTTTGACAGGGGCGACGAGCAGTACGTC.

In its sample, this clonotype was seen a few times. The V call is TRBV28, the J call TRBJ2-6; no reliable D call. The CDR3 runs 15 residues. CDR1 MDHEN and CDR2 SYDVKM come from the germline V gene. V dropped 2 bases and J dropped 5 bases, with 10 bases sitting between them. The CDR3 DNA reads TGTGCCAGCAGTTTAGGGGTGCTTAGGGCCAACGTCCTGACTTTC. Protein: CASSLGVLRANVLTF.

This clonotype was counted a single time. J is TRBJ1-2 and V is TRBV6-1, with D unclear. This CDR3 has 13 residues. CDR1 MNHNS and CDR2 SASEGT come from the germline V gene. V was pared by 3 bases and J by 6 bases, with 11 bases between. The CDR3 loop is CASSDGRPHGYTF. DNA for the CDR3: TGTGCCAGCAGTGACGGCAGACCGCATGGCTACACCTTC.

The table lists this clonotype with a few counts. The V gene is TRBV12-3 or TRBV12-4, the J gene TRBJ2-7; 7 nucleotides line up with TRBD2. Unmatched junction bases numbered 8, after V lost 6 bases and J lost 0 bases. The CDR3 contains 15 residues. The CDR3 spells CASSMGGVSSYEQYF. In DNA, the CDR3 is TGTGCCAGCAGCATGGGGGGGGTTAGCTCCTACGAGCAGTACTTC.

This clonotype was recorded a few times. The chain recombines TRBV5-4 with TRBJ2-2, with D perhaps matching TRBD2 (5 bases). V lost 2 bases and J 9 bases, leaving 14 bases between the germline ends. The CDR3 sequence is 14 residues long. Germline loops: CDR1 SGHNT, CDR2 YYREEE (reference sequence). The CDR3 protein is CASSFRGFGRELFF. The CDR3 DNA is TGTGCCAGCAGCTTCCGAGGGTTCGGGCGGGAGCTGTTTTTT.

V usage is TRBV12-3 or TRBV12-4 and J usage is TRBJ1-4; D is uncertain. CDR3 length equals 16 residues. The V and J ends lost 1 base and 3 bases respectively, with 12 bases between them. CDR3 sequence (DNA): TGTGCCAGCAGTTTAGGTTGGGAACCTGCTAATGAAAAACTGTTTTTT. Protein: CASSLGWEPANEKLFF.

This clonotype was observed a few times. The J gene is TRBJ1-3, the V gene TRBV7-2; weak D call: TRBD1 (5 bases). V shed 6 bases and J shed 2 bases, with 11 bases lying between them. The length of the CDR3 is 14 residues. Germline V gives CDR1 SGHTA, CDR2 FQGNSA. The DNA for the CDR3 is TGTGCCAGCAGGCCGGGACGGACTGGAAACACCATATATTTT. Amino acid sequence: CASRPGRTGNTIYF.

The chain carries TRBV6-5 and TRBJ1-1, with D unclear. CDR3 size: 14 residues. Per the germline V gene, CDR1 is MNHEY and CDR2 is SVGAGI. Trimming stripped 3 bases from V and 0 bases from J, with 8 bases between. The CDR3 sequence: CASSYDTLNTEAFF. The CDR3 DNA sequence: TGTGCCAGCAGTTATGACACCTTGAACACTGAAGCTTTCTTT.

This chain uses TRBV27 with TRBJ1-2, with unresolved D. Trimming left V 0 bases short and J 7 bases short, with 15 bases between. The germline V gene encodes CDR1 MNHEY and CDR2 SMNVEV (reference sequence). The CDR3 has 15 amino acids. For the CDR3, the DNA is TGTGCCAGCAGTTTATCCCCATATGCTTGGGGTGGCTACACCTTC. It specifies CASSLSPYAWGGYTF.

The rearrangement joins TRBV12-3 or TRBV12-4 to TRBJ1-1; 9 positions agree with TRBD1. J was trimmed by 4 bases and V by 5 bases; bases with no gene match: 2. The CDR3 is made up of 13 amino acids. DNA for the CDR3: TGTGCCAGCAGTCGGGGACAGGGCACTGAAGCTTTCTTT. This translates into CASSRGQGTEAFF.

J is TRBJ1-5 and V is TRBV9; D gene unclear. V lost 4 bases, J lost 10 bases, and 18 bases lay in between. Germline V gene sequence: CDR1 SGDLS, CDR2 YYNGEE. The CDR3 contains 14 residues. The CDR3 here is CASSPRTDPSPQHF. The CDR3 coding sequence is TGTGCCAGCAGCCCCAGGACCGACCCGTCCCCCCAGCATTTT.

The rearrangement joins TRBV9 to TRBJ2-1; TRBD2 aligns across 13 bases. This CDR3 comprises 16 residues. The V gene's germline CDR1 is SGDLS and CDR2 YYNGEE. V lost 5 bases and J lost 3; bases outside the gene matches: 5. This chain's CDR3 is CASSLTSGGVYNEQFF. The CDR3 DNA reads as TGTGCCAGCAGTCTTACTAGCGGGGGGGTCTACAATGAGCAGTTCTTC.

In its sample, this clonotype was seen a few times. The CDR3 loop is CASRGPPSGEAAKLFF. As DNA, the CDR3 is TGTGCCAGCAGAGGTCCCCCCTCCGGGGAAGCTGCAAAACTGTTTTTT. The V and J genes are TRBV12-3 or TRBV12-4 and TRBJ1-4; no clear D gene. V was shortened by 6 bases and J by 10 bases, with 24 bases between the two germline ends. The CDR3 consists of 16 residues.

The gene calls are TRBV7-2 and TRBJ1-2, with 7 positions matching TRBD1. Germline lookup yields CDR1 SGHTA and CDR2 FQGNSA. V trimming: 5 bases; J trimming: 4 bases; junction bases outside the gene matches: 16. The CDR3 is 17 residues long. As DNA, the CDR3 is TGTGCCAGCAGCCCGCCGTCCGGACACAGGGGAACCTATGGCTACACCTTC. This encodes CASSPPSGHRGTYGYTF.

The rearrangement links TRBV5-1 to TRBJ2-5, with TRBD1 matching 8 bases. This CDR3 comprises 15 residues. V gave up 7 bases and J gave up 1 base; unmatched junction bases: 9. Germline CDR1 reads SGHRS; CDR2 reads YFSETQ. For the CDR3, the DNA is TGCGCCAGCGTTGGGGGGACAGGTCCCCAAGAGACCCAGTACTTC. Translation gives CASVGGTGPQETQYF. Full variable domain (missing parts from reference TRBV5-1 and TRBJ2-5): KAGVTQTPRYLIKTRGQQVTLSCSPISGHRSVSWYQQTPGQGLQFLFEYFSETQRNKGNFPGRFSGRQFSNSRSEMNVSTLELGDSALYLCASVGGTGPQETQYFGPGTRLLVL.

This clonotype was recorded a few times. This chain joins TRBV7-9 and TRBJ2-2; D may be TRBD1 or TRBD2 (5 bases each). This CDR3 spans 16 amino acids. Germline V gives CDR1 SEHNR, CDR2 FQNEAQ (reference sequence). The V end was cut by 2 bases, the J end by 2 bases, with 12 bases between. CDR3 protein: CASSLKGDGNTGELFF. In nucleotides, the CDR3 is TGTGCCAGCAGCTTAAAAGGGGACGGCAACACCGGGGAGCTGTTTTTT.

This clonotype showed up just a few times. The chain employs TRBV29-1 and TRBJ2-3; D ambiguous. Germline loops: CDR1 SQVTM, CDR2 ANQGSEA. CDR3 length: 14 residues. Trimming took 2 bases from V and 2 from J, leaving 11 bases between them. Here the CDR3 DNA reads TGCAGCGTTGAAATCGGCGGAGTCACAGATACGCAGTATTTT. Protein product: CSVEIGGVTDTQYF.

In its sample, this clonotype was seen a few times. The chain carries TRBV4-3 and TRBJ2-7, with 10 bases fitting TRBD1. Germline V gene sequence: CDR1 LGHNA, CDR2 YSLEER. Trimming cost V 0 bases and J 9 bases; bases outside gene matches: 8. The CDR3 is made up of 15 amino acids. The CDR3 reads CASSQDSGTGVAQYF. CDR3 coding DNA: TGCGCCAGCAGCCAAGACTCCGGGACAGGGGTGGCGCAGTACTTC.